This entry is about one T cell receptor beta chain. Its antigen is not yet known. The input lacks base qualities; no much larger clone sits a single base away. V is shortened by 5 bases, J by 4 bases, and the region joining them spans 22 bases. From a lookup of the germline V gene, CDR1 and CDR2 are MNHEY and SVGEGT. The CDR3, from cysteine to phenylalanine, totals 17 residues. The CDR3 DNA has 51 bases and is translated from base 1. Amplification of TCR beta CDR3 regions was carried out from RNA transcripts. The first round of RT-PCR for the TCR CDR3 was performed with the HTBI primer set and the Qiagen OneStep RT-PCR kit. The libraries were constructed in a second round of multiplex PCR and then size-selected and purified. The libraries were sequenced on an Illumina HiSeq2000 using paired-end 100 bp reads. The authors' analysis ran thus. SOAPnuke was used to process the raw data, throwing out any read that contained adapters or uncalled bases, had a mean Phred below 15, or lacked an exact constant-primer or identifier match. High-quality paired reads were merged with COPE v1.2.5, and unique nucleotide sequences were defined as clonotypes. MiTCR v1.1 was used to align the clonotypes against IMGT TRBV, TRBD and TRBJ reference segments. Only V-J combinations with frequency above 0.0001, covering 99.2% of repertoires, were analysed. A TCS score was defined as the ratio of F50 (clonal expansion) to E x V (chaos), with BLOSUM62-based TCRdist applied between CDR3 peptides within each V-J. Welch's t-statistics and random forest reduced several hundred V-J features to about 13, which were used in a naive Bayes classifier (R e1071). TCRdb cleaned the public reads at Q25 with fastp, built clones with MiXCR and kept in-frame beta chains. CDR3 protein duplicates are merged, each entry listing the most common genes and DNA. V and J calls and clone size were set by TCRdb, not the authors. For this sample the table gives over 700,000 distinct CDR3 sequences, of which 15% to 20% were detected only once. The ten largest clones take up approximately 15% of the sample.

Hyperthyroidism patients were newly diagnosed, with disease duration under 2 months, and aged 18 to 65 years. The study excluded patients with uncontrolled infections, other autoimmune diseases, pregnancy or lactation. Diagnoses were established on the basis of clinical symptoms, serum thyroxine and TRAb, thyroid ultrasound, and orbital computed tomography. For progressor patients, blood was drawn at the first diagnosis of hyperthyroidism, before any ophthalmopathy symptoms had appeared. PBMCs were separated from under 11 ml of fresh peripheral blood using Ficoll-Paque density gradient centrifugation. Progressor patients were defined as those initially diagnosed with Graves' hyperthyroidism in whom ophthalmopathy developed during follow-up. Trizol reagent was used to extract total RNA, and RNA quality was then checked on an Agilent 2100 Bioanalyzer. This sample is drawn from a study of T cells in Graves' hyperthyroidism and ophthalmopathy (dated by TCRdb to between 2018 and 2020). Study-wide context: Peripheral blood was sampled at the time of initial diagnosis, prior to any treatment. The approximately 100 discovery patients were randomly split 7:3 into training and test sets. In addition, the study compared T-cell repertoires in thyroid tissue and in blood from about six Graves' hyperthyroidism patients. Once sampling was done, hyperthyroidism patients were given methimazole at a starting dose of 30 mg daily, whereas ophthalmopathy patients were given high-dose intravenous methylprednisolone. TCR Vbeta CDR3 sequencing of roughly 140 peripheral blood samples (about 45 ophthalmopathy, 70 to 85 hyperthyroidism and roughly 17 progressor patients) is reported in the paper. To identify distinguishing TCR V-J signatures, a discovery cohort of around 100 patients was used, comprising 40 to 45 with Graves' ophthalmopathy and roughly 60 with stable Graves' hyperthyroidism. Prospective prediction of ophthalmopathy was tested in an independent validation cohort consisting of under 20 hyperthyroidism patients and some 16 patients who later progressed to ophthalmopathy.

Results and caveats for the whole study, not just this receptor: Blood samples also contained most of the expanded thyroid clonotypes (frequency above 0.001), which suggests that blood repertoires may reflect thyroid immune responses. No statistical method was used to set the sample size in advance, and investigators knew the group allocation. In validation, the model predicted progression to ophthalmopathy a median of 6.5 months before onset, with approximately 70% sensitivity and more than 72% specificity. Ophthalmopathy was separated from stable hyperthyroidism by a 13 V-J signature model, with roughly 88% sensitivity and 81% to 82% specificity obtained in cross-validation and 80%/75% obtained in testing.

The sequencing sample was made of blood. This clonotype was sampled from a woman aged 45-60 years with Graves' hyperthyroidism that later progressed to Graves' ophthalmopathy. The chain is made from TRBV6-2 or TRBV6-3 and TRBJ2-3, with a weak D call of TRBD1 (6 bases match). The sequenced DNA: TGTGCCAGCAGTGCTAGTTGGGGCAGGGGTGAAGCAGATACGCAGTATTTT. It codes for CASSASWGRGEADTQYF.